These T cell receptor beta chains were read from a single sample in a study of cytomegalovirus exposure and HLA in healthy donors. Clones were sequenced by immunoSEQ multiplex PCR, and TCRdb holds only the in-frame ones, with some missing. The sample carries about 140,000 clones, over 75% recorded once. The specimen was PBMCs. Source of these receptors: a woman aged 35 to 49 in good health and CMV-seronegative. Each CDR3 is given with its conserved first and last residue. Each record gives: clone size, J gene, V gene, D gene, CDR3 protein, CDR3 DNA. D genes are given only for firm matches. Where a row states a size, it is once, few, many or the class of an expanded clone; other rows omit it.

abundance: -
j_gene: TRBJ2-2
v_gene: TRBV19
d_gene: TRBD2
CDR3aa: CASILGGADTGELFF
CDR3nt: TGTGCCAGTATCCTGGGAGGGGCCGACACCGGGGAGCTGTTTTTT

abundance: -
j_gene: TRBJ1-2
v_gene: TRBV7-8
d_gene: -
CDR3aa: CASSSIPRGNYGYTF
CDR3nt: TGTGCCAGCAGCTCCATTCCTCGGGGGAACTATGGCTACACCTTC

abundance: -
j_gene: TRBJ2-1
v_gene: TRBV30
d_gene: -
CDR3aa: CAWIPGTSPYNEQFF
CDR3nt: TGTGCCTGGATACCTGGAACTAGCCCCTACAATGAGCAGTTCTTC

abundance: -
j_gene: TRBJ2-2
v_gene: TRBV9
d_gene: -
CDR3aa: CASSVAISTGELFF
CDR3nt: TGTGCCAGCAGCGTAGCTATAAGCACCGGGGAGCTGTTTTTT

abundance: once
j_gene: TRBJ2-7
v_gene: TRBV20-1
d_gene: -
CDR3aa: CSPAGNYEQYF
CDR3nt: TGCAGTCCAGCAGGGAACTACGAGCAGTACTTC

abundance: -
j_gene: TRBJ2-3
v_gene: TRBV11-3
d_gene: TRBD2
CDR3aa: CASSLSPGLAGGRDTQYF
CDR3nt: TGTGCCAGCAGCCTCTCCCCCGGACTAGCGGGAGGCCGAGATACGCAGTATTTT

abundance: -
j_gene: TRBJ2-1
v_gene: TRBV11-2
d_gene: -
CDR3aa: CASSLGGPRYEQFF
CDR3nt: TGTGCCAGCAGCCTCGGAGGGCCCCGGTATGAGCAGTTCTTC

abundance: once
j_gene: TRBJ2-7
v_gene: TRBV7-2
d_gene: -
CDR3aa: CASSLQGGEQYF
CDR3nt: TGTGCCAGCAGCTTACAGGGCGGCGAGCAGTACTTC

abundance: -
j_gene: TRBJ1-5
v_gene: TRBV2
d_gene: -
CDR3aa: CAGRTANQPQHF
CDR3nt: TGTGCCGGACGGACAGCGAATCAGCCCCAGCATTTT

abundance: -
j_gene: TRBJ2-7
v_gene: TRBV21-1
d_gene: -
CDR3aa: CASSKLLETDFYEQYF
CDR3nt: TGTGCCAGCAGCAAGCTCCTGGAGACAGACTTTTACGAGCAGTACTTC

abundance: -
j_gene: TRBJ2-1
v_gene: TRBV5-1
d_gene: -
CDR3aa: CASSLTGSPYNEQFF
CDR3nt: TGCGCCAGCAGCTTGACCGGGAGTCCCTACAATGAGCAGTTCTTC

abundance: -
j_gene: TRBJ2-1
v_gene: TRBV7-2
d_gene: -
CDR3aa: CASSLRGGVGGNEQFF
CDR3nt: TGTGCCAGCAGCTTGAGGGGGGGGGTAGGGGGAAACGAGCAGTTCTTC

abundance: -
j_gene: TRBJ2-4
v_gene: TRBV6-1
d_gene: TRBD2
CDR3aa: CASSEVTSGGGGNIQYF
CDR3nt: TGTGCCAGCAGTGAAGTAACGTCGGGTGGGGGGGGAAACATTCAGTACTTC

abundance: -
j_gene: TRBJ1-3
v_gene: TRBV13
d_gene: -
CDR3aa: CASSQHGNTIYF
CDR3nt: TGTGCCAGCAGCCAACATGGAAACACCATATATTTT

abundance: few
j_gene: TRBJ2-2
v_gene: TRBV4-1
d_gene: -
CDR3aa: CASSRGGLNTGELFF
CDR3nt: TGCGCCAGCAGCCGCGGAGGGCTAAACACCGGGGAGCTGTTTTTT

abundance: -
j_gene: TRBJ1-5
v_gene: TRBV19
d_gene: -
CDR3aa: CASSPGLFSNQPQHF
CDR3nt: TGTGCCAGTAGCCCGGGACTGTTTAGCAATCAGCCCCAGCATTTT

abundance: few
j_gene: TRBJ1-4
v_gene: TRBV7-2
d_gene: -
CDR3aa: CASRQGNEKLFF
CDR3nt: TGTGCCAGCAGACAGGGAAATGAAAAACTGTTTTTT

abundance: -
j_gene: TRBJ2-1
v_gene: TRBV7-2
d_gene: TRBD2
CDR3aa: CASRQTRAGDEQFF
CDR3nt: TGTGCCAGCAGGCAGACTAGAGCGGGAGATGAGCAGTTCTTC

abundance: -
j_gene: TRBJ1-5
v_gene: TRBV30
d_gene: TRBD1
CDR3aa: CAWSRQGAEPQHF
CDR3nt: TGTGCCTGGAGTCGACAGGGGGCAGAGCCCCAGCATTTT

abundance: -
j_gene: TRBJ2-1
v_gene: TRBV4-3
d_gene: TRBD1
CDR3aa: CASSQVLGGLSYNEQFF
CDR3nt: TGCGCCAGCAGCCAAGTCCTAGGGGGCTTATCCTACAATGAGCAGTTCTTC

abundance: -
j_gene: TRBJ2-1
v_gene: TRBV4-2
d_gene: -
CDR3aa: CASSQASGQSYNEQFF
CDR3nt: TGTGCCAGCAGCCAAGCCAGCGGGCAGTCCTACAATGAGCAGTTCTTC

abundance: -
j_gene: TRBJ2-1
v_gene: TRBV6-5
d_gene: TRBD2
CDR3aa: CASSYSSGDYNEQFF
CDR3nt: TGTGCCAGCAGTTACTCGAGCGGGGACTACAATGAGCAGTTCTTC

abundance: -
j_gene: TRBJ2-1
v_gene: TRBV9
d_gene: TRBD2
CDR3aa: CASRVAGASYNEQFF
CDR3nt: TGTGCCAGCAGGGTAGCGGGAGCTTCCTACAATGAGCAGTTCTTC

abundance: -
j_gene: TRBJ1-1
v_gene: TRBV19
d_gene: -
CDR3aa: CASSIGSETEAFF
CDR3nt: TGTGCCAGTAGTATCGGTAGTGAGACTGAAGCTTTCTTT

abundance: -
j_gene: TRBJ2-7
v_gene: TRBV6-1
d_gene: -
CDR3aa: CASSWSPTASYEQYF
CDR3nt: TGTGCCAGCAGCTGGAGTCCGACAGCCAGCTACGAGCAGTACTTC

abundance: -
j_gene: TRBJ2-1
v_gene: TRBV9
d_gene: TRBD2
CDR3aa: CASGQELSAGAYNEQFF
CDR3nt: TGTGCCAGCGGGCAAGAATTATCCGCGGGAGCCTACAATGAGCAGTTCTTC

abundance: -
j_gene: TRBJ2-2
v_gene: TRBV2
d_gene: -
CDR3aa: CASSERGSTGELFF
CDR3nt: TGTGCCAGCAGTGAAAGGGGTTCCACCGGGGAGCTGTTTTTT

abundance: -
j_gene: TRBJ2-1
v_gene: TRBV6-5
d_gene: TRBD2
CDR3aa: CATRLASYNEQFF
CDR3nt: TGTGCCACCCGACTAGCCTCCTACAATGAGCAGTTCTTC

abundance: once
j_gene: TRBJ2-1
v_gene: TRBV6-6
d_gene: -
CDR3aa: CASSLPGWTYNEQFF
CDR3nt: TGTGCCAGCAGCCTCCCCGGGTGGACCTACAATGAGCAGTTCTTC

abundance: -
j_gene: TRBJ2-1
v_gene: TRBV5-1
d_gene: -
CDR3aa: CASSPPSHNEQFF
CDR3nt: TGCGCCAGCAGCCCCCCGAGTCACAATGAGCAGTTCTTC

abundance: -
j_gene: TRBJ2-5
v_gene: TRBV11-3
d_gene: TRBD1
CDR3aa: CASSLDAPRGQGSETQYF
CDR3nt: TGTGCCAGCAGCTTAGATGCCCCCCGGGGACAGGGGTCGGAGACCCAGTACTTC

abundance: -
j_gene: TRBJ1-4
v_gene: TRBV6-5
d_gene: -
CDR3aa: CASSPTPGAQGKLFF
CDR3nt: TGTGCCAGCAGTCCCACTCCAGGGGCCCAGGGAAAACTGTTTTTT

abundance: few
j_gene: TRBJ2-3
v_gene: TRBV19
d_gene: -
CDR3aa: CASRGYTTDTQYF
CDR3nt: TGTGCCAGCCGAGGTTATACCACAGATACGCAGTATTTT

abundance: -
j_gene: TRBJ2-3
v_gene: TRBV6-5
d_gene: TRBD2
CDR3aa: CASSLLAGVVDTQYF
CDR3nt: TGTGCCAGCAGTTTACTAGCGGGAGTGGTAGATACGCAGTATTTT

abundance: -
j_gene: TRBJ2-2
v_gene: TRBV9
d_gene: -
CDR3aa: CASSVHRGGNTGELFF
CDR3nt: TGTGCCAGCAGCGTTCACAGGGGAGGGAACACCGGGGAGCTGTTTTTT

abundance: -
j_gene: TRBJ2-7
v_gene: TRBV6-5
d_gene: -
CDR3aa: CARTAHSYEQYF
CDR3nt: TGTGCCAGGACAGCCCATTCCTACGAGCAGTACTTC

abundance: -
j_gene: TRBJ1-1
v_gene: TRBV28
d_gene: TRBD1
CDR3aa: CASSLGDRGITEAFF
CDR3nt: TGTGCCAGCAGTTTAGGGGACAGGGGAATCACTGAAGCTTTCTTT

abundance: -
j_gene: TRBJ2-1
v_gene: TRBV11-3
d_gene: -
CDR3aa: CASSPRQWSNEQFF
CDR3nt: TGTGCCAGCAGCCCCCGACAGTGGTCCAATGAGCAGTTCTTC

abundance: -
j_gene: TRBJ2-6
v_gene: TRBV7-9
d_gene: -
CDR3aa: CSSSDLGGPSGANVLTF
CDR3nt: TGTTCCAGCAGTGACCTGGGGGGTCCCTCTGGGGCCAACGTCCTGACTTTC

abundance: once
j_gene: TRBJ2-3
v_gene: TRBV11-2
d_gene: -
CDR3aa: CASSLAGTDTQYF
CDR3nt: TGTGCCAGCAGCTTGGCGGGAACAGATACGCAGTATTTT

abundance: -
j_gene: TRBJ2-3
v_gene: TRBV5-1
d_gene: TRBD1
CDR3aa: CASSMGQGADTQYF
CDR3nt: TGCGCCAGCAGCATGGGACAGGGTGCGGATACGCAGTATTTT

abundance: -
j_gene: TRBJ1-2
v_gene: TRBV6-5
d_gene: -
CDR3aa: CASSYGTTNYGYTF
CDR3nt: TGTGCCAGCAGTTACGGGACTACTAACTATGGCTACACCTTC

abundance: -
j_gene: TRBJ2-5
v_gene: TRBV28
d_gene: TRBD1
CDR3aa: CASIRDRGGTQYF
CDR3nt: TGTGCCAGCATCCGGGACAGGGGAGGTACCCAGTACTTC

abundance: -
j_gene: TRBJ2-7
v_gene: TRBV5-1
d_gene: TRBD1
CDR3aa: CASSLGTGPPYEQYF
CDR3nt: TGCGCCAGCAGCTTGGGGACAGGGCCCCCCTACGAGCAGTACTTC

abundance: -
j_gene: TRBJ2-1
v_gene: TRBV15
d_gene: TRBD2
CDR3aa: CATSRAGLADNEQFF
CDR3nt: TGTGCCACCAGCAGAGCCGGACTAGCGGACAATGAGCAGTTCTTC

abundance: -
j_gene: TRBJ1-2
v_gene: TRBV5-1
d_gene: -
CDR3aa: CASSGGVQSFRPGYGYTF
CDR3nt: TGCGCCAGCAGCGGGGGGGTTCAGTCGTTCCGGCCCGGCTATGGCTACACCTTC